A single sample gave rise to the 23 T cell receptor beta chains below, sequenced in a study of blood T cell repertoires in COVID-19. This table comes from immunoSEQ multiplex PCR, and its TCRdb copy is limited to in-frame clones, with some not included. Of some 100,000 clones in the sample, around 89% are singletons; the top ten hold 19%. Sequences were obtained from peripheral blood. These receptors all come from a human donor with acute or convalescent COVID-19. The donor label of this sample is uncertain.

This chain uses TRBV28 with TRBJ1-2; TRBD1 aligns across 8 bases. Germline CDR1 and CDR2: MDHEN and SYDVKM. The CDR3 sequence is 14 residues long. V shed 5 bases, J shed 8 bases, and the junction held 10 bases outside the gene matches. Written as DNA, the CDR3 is TGTGCCAGCAGTACGGCTCAGGGGGCGCGGGGCTACACCTTC. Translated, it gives CASSTAQGARGYTF.

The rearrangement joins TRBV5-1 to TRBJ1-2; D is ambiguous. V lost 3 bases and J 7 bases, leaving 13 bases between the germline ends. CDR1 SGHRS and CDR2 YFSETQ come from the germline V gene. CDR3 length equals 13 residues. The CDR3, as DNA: TGCGCCAGCAGCTCAAGAGCTACGGGTGGCTACACCTTC. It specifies CASSSRATGGYTF.

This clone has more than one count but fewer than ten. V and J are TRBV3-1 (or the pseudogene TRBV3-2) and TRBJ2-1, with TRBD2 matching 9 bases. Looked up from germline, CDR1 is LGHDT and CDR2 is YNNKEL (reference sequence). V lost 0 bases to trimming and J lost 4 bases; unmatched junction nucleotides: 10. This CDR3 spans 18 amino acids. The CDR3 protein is CASSQEKLWRGGYNEQFF. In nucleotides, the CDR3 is TGTGCCAGCAGCCAAGAAAAGCTGTGGCGGGGGGGATACAATGAGCAGTTCTTC.

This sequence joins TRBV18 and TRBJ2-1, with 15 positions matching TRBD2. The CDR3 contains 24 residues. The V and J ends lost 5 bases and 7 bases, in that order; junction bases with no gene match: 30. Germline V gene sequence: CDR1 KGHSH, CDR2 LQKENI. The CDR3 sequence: CASSNRIPRNRGLAGGKWGNEQFF. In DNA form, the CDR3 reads TGTGCCAGCTCAAATAGAATCCCTAGAAACAGGGGACTAGCGGGAGGTAAATGGGGGAATGAGCAGTTCTTC.

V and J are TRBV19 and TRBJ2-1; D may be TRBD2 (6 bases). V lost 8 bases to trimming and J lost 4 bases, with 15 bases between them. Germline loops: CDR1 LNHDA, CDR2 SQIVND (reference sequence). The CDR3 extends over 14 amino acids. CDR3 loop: CASGPGTFYNEQFF. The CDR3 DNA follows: TGTGCCAGTGGCCCCGGGACTTTTTACAATGAGCAGTTCTTC.

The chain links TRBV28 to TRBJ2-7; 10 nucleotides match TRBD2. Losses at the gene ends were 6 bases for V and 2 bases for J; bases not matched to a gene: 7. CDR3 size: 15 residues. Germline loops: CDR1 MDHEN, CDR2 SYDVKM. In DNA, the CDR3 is TGTGCCAGCAGCGAAACCAGCGGGAGGGCCTACGAGCAGTACTTC. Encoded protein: CASSETSGRAYEQYF.

Here the CDR3 DNA reads TGCGCCAGCAGCCCTTGGACAGGCCACATGAACACTGAAGCTTTCTTT. Encoded protein: CASSPWTGHMNTEAFF. V is TRBV4-3 and J is TRBJ1-1; TRBD1 matches at 7 bases. CDR1 and CDR2 (germline): LGHNA, YSLEER. This CDR3 contains 16 residues. The V gene end was trimmed by 4 bases and the J gene end by 0 bases; junction bases not matched to a gene: 8.

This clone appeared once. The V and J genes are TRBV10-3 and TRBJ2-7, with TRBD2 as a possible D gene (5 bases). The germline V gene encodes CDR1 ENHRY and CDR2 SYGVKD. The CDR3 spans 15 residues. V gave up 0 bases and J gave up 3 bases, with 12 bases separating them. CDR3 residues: CAISESTGKDYEQYF. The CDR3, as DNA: TGTGCCATCAGTGAGTCGACGGGGAAAGACTACGAGCAGTACTTC.

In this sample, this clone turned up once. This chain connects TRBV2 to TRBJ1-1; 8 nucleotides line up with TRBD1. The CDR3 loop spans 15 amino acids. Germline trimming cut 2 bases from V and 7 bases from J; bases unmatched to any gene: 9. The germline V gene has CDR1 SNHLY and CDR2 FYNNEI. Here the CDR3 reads CASSEFGRGQGEAFF. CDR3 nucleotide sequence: TGTGCCAGCAGTGAATTCGGCAGGGGGCAAGGTGAAGCTTTCTTT.

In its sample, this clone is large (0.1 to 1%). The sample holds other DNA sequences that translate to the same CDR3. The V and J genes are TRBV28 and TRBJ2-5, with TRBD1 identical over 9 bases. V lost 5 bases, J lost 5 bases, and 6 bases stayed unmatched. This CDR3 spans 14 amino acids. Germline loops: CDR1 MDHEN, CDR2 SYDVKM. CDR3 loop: CASSRGQGRETQYF. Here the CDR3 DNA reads TGTGCCAGCAGTCGAGGACAGGGGCGTGAGACCCAGTACTTC.

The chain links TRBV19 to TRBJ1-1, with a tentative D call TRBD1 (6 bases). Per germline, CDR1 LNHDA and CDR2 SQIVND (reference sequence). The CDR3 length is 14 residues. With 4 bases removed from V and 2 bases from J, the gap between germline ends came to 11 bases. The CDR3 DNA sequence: TGTGCCAGTAGTACCGACAGGACAAACACTGAAGCTTTCTTT. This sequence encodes CASSTDRTNTEAFF.

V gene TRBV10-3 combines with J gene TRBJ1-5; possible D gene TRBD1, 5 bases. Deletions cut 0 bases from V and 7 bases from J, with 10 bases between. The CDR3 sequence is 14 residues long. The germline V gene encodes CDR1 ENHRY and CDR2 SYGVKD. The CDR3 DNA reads TGTGCCATCAGTGAGTCAATTGACAGACAGCCCCAGCATTTT. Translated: CAISESIDRQPQHF.

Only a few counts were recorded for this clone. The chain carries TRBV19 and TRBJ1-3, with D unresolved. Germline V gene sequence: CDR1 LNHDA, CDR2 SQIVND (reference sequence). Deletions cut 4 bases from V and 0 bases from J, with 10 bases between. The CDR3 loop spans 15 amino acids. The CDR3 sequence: CASSTRRSSGNTIYF. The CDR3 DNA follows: TGTGCCAGTAGTACCCGACGGAGCTCTGGAAACACCATATATTTT.

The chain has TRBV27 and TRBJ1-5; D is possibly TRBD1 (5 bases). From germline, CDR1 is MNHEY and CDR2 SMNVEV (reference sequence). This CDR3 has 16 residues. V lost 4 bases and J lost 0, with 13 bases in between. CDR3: CASSSHGGGSNQPQHF. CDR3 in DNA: TGTGCCAGCAGTTCCCATGGCGGGGGTAGCAATCAGCCCCAGCATTTT.

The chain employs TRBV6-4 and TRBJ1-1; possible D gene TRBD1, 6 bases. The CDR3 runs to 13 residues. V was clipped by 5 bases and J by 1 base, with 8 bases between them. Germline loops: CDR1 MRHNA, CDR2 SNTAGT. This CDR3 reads CASSMTGNTEAFF. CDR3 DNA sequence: TGTGCCAGCAGTATGACAGGGAACACTGAAGCTTTCTTT.

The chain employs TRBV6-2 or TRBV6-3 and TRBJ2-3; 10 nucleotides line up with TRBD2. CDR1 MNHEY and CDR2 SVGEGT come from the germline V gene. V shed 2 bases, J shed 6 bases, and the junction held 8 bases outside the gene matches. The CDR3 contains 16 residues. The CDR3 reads CASSYPPSGGRDTQYF. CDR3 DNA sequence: TGTGCCAGCAGTTACCCCCCTAGCGGGGGCCGGGATACGCAGTATTTT.

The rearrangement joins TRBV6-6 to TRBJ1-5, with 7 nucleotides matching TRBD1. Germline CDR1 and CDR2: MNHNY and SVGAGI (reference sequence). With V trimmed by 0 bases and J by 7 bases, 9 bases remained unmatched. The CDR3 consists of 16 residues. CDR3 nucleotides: TGTGCCAGCAGTTACTCTTACAGGGGCTGGGGGCAGCCCCAGCATTTT. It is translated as CASSYSYRGWGQPQHF.

The CDR3 here is CASSLSTGTGEQFF. The CDR3 DNA reads as TGTGCCAGCAGTTTATCGACGGGAACCGGTGAGCAGTTCTTC. The chain has TRBV27 and TRBJ2-1; a possible D gene is TRBD2 (5 bases). The germline V gene has CDR1 MNHEY and CDR2 SMNVEV (reference sequence). The CDR3 runs 14 residues. V dropped 0 bases and J dropped 9 bases, with 12 bases sitting between them.

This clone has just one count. Here the CDR3 DNA reads TGTGCCAGCTCCCTAGGGACAGGGGGCGGCTACACCTTC. Translating it yields CASSLGTGGGYTF. The chain couples TRBV18 to TRBJ1-2; 12 bases line up with TRBD1. The germline V gene encodes CDR1 KGHSH and CDR2 LQKENI. This CDR3 has 13 amino acids. After removal of 6 bases from V and 8 bases from J, the junction contained 4 bases not matched to a gene.

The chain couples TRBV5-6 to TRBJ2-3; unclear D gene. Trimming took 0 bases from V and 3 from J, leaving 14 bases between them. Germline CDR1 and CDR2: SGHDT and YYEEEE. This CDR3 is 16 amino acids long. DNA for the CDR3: TGTGCCAGCAGCTTGGGCCCTCCCACGAGGACAGATACGCAGTATTTT. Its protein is CASSLGPPTRTDTQYF.

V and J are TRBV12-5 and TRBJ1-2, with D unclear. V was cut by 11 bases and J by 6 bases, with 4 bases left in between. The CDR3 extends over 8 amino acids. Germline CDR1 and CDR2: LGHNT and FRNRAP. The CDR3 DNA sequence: TGTGCTTTTAATGGCTACACCTTC. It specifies CAFNGYTF.

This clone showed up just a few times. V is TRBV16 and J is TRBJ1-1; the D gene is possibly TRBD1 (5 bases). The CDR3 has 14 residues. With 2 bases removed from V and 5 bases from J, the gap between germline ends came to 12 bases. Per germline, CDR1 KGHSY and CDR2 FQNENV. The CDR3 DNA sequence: TGTGCCAGCAGCCAAAACCGCGGGACGACTGAAGCTTTCTTT. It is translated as CASSQNRGTTEAFF.

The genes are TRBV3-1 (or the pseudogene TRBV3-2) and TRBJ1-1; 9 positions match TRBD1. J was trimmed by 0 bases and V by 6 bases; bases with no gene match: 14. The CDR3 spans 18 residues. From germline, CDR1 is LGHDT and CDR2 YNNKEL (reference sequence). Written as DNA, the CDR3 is TGTGCCAGCAGACCCGTCCTAAACAGGGGGCTTATGAACACTGAAGCTTTCTTT. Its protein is CASRPVLNRGLMNTEAFF.